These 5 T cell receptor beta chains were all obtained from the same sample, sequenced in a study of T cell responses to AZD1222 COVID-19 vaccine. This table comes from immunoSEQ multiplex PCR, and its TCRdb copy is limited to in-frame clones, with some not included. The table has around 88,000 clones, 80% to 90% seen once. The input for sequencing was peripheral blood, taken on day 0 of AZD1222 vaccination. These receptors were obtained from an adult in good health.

The DNA of the CDR3 is TGTGCCAGCAGTCCCAGGGGGGCTGGCAATCAGCCCCAGCATTTT. This translates into CASSPRGAGNQPQHF. The V gene is TRBV6-5, the J gene TRBJ1-5, with TRBD1 matching over 7 bases. V trimming: 5 bases; J trimming: 2 bases; junction bases outside the gene matches: 6. From germline, CDR1 is MNHEY and CDR2 SVGAGI. This CDR3 region has 15 residues.

In DNA form, the CDR3 reads TGTGCCAGCAGTTTACTCAAGGGGGCAGGGAGTCGGACTGAAGCTTTCTTT. Its protein product is CASSLLKGAGSRTEAFF. The V call is TRBV27, the J call TRBJ1-1; TRBD1 matches 7 bases. Germline lookup yields CDR1 MNHEY and CDR2 SMNVEV (reference sequence). V was pared by 2 bases and J by 5 bases, with 14 bases of the junction left unmatched. CDR3 size: 17 residues.

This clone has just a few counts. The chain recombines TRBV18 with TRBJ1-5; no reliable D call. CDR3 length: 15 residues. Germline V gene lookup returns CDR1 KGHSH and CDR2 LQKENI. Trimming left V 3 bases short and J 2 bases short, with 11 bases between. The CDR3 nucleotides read TGTGCCAGCTCACCGGCCTGGGTGGGCAATCAGCCCCAGCATTTT. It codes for CASSPAWVGNQPQHF.

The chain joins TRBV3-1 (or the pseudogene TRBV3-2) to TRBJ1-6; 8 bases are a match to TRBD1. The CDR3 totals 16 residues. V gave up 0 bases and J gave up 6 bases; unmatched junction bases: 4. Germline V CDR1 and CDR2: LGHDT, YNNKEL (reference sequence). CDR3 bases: TGTGCCAGCAGCCAAGATCGCAGGGGGCTTAATTCACCCCTCCACTTT. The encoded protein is CASSQDRRGLNSPLHF.

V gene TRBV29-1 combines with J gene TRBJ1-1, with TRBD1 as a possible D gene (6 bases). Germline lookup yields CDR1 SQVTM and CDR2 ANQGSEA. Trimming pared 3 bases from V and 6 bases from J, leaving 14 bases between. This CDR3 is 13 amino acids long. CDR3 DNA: TGCAGCGTTGACGAGGGAAGGGGGTCTGAAGCTTTCTTT. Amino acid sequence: CSVDEGRGSEAFF.